The sequence of this T cell receptor beta chain was determined in a study of metastatic and nonmetastatic thyroid tumors. The CDR3 runs to 13 residues. The germline CDR1 and CDR2 sequences are GTSNPN and SVGIG (reference sequence). The V gene end was trimmed by 5 bases and the J gene end by 0 bases; junction bases not matched to a gene: 4. There are many counts of this clone. Patients had received no treatment of any kind before thyroid surgery. Original data processing: The study built a papillary thyroid cancer distant-metastasis classifier from CDR3 differences across clinicopathological groups. TCRdb reassembled clones from the PCR reads with MiXCR. The V and J calls follow TCRdb's processing rather than the paper's. This table has more than 20,000 clones, about 17% appearing once.

Source material: adjacent normal tissue. This TCR came from a male donor with papillary thyroid cancer or a benign thyroid nodule (not recorded which). Some clones in this sample may be carry-over from other donors' samples. This chain uses TRBV30 with TRBJ2-7; 7 bases agree with TRBD1. For the CDR3, the DNA is TGTGCCTGGGCGACAGGGACCTCCTACGAGCAGTACTTC. Protein product: CAWATGTSYEQYF.